This is a list of T cell receptor beta chains from one sample in a study of shared T cell receptors in the human thymus. TCRdb's table, derived via immunoSEQ multiplex PCR, lists solely in-frame clones and lacks some. The table has about 660,000 clones, around 87% seen once. A further study also used this sample, focusing on human thymus T cells.

Sequenced sample: thymocytes. These receptor sequences come from a boy under two years old with a congenital heart defect. Both conserved end residues are part of each CDR3. The D gene is left open where the match is weak. Only some rows state a clone size, as once, few, many or a class for expanded clones.

TRBD2	NA	TRBV5-6	TRBJ2-1	CASSFRASGSNNEQFF	TGTGCCAGCAGCTTCCGGGCTAGCGGGAGCAACAATGAGCAGTTCTTC
NA	NA	TRBV4-2	TRBJ1-1	CASSQRPPPTEGDLMNTEAFF	TGTGCCAGCAGCCAACGCCCTCCCCCAACAGAGGGAGATTTAATGAACACTGAAGCTTTCTTT
NA	NA	TRBV30	TRBJ1-5	CAWSPFSPTVLSNQPQHF	TGTGCCTGGAGTCCCTTCTCTCCGACAGTACTTAGCAATCAGCCCCAGCATTTT
NA	NA	TRBV6-1	TRBJ1-2	CASFDSNYGYTF	TGTGCCAGCTTTGACAGTAACTATGGCTACACCTTC
TRBD1	NA	TRBV5-6	TRBJ1-2	CASSLALSTGNYGYTF	TGTGCCAGCAGCTTGGCCCTGTCGACAGGGAACTATGGCTACACCTTC
TRBD2	NA	TRBV29-1	TRBJ2-5	CSVDGTSGVEETQYF	TGCAGCGTTGACGGGACTAGCGGGGTGGAGGAGACCCAGTACTTC
TRBD1	once	TRBV27	TRBJ2-7	CASTPGTGGYEQYF	TGTGCCAGCACCCCCGGGACAGGGGGCTACGAGCAGTACTTC
NA	once	TRBV4-3	TRBJ1-6	CASSQERSSYNSPLHF	TGCGCCAGCAGCCAAGAGCGGAGCTCCTATAATTCACCCCTCCACTTT
NA	NA	TRBV19	TRBJ2-1	CASSTMEGPSSYNEQFF	TGTGCCAGTAGTACCATGGAGGGCCCCAGCTCCTACAATGAGCAGTTCTTC
NA	NA	TRBV10-1	TRBJ2-7	CASSESASGAYEQYF	TGCGCCAGCAGTGAGTCGGCATCGGGTGCCTACGAGCAGTACTTC
TRBD1	NA	TRBV19	TRBJ1-5	CASKTGSDQPQHF	TGTGCCAGTAAGACAGGGAGTGATCAGCCCCAGCATTTT
TRBD2	once	TRBV6-5	TRBJ2-1	CASRRGRSYNEQFF	TGTGCCAGCAGGCGCGGGAGGTCCTACAATGAGCAGTTCTTC
NA	once	TRBV5-4	TRBJ2-7	CASREDRVSEQYF	TGTGCCAGCAGAGAAGACAGAGTGTCTGAGCAGTACTTC
NA	few	TRBV7-8	TRBJ2-5	CASSLVAQGGETQYF	TGTGCCAGCAGCTTAGTGGCTCAGGGTGGTGAGACCCAGTACTTC